These 26 T cell receptor beta chains were all obtained from the same sample, sequenced in a study of siplizumab effects on memory and regulatory T cells (dated by TCRdb to between 2018 and 2020). Libraries were prepared through the immunoSEQ multiplex PCR assay. In its TCRdb copy, this immuneACCESS table keeps in-frame sequences only and misses some clones. Where compared with another copy, unresolved V genes explain less than half of these, and the others have no known cause. Here the sample has tens of thousands of clones; roughly 87% occur a single time. The ten largest clones capture approximately 0.35% of the sample. Specimen: naive CD8+ T cells sorted from blood. This sample's cell subset or site label indicates: unstimulated naive T cells. Receptor source: a human donor in good health.

This clone showed up just once. The chain recombines TRBV27 with TRBJ2-5; TRBD1 might be the D (6 bases). Germline lookup yields CDR1 MNHEY and CDR2 SMNVEV (reference sequence). V lost 4 bases, J lost 5 bases, and 11 bases lay in between. The CDR3 is 13 amino acids. The CDR3 here is CASSSTGQETQYF. Written as DNA, the CDR3 is TGTGCCAGCAGTTCGACAGGCCAGGAGACCCAGTACTTC.

The chain carries TRBV28 and TRBJ1-5, with a weak D call TRBD1 (5 bases). V lost 3 bases to trimming and J lost 5 bases, with 14 bases between them. The CDR3 covers 15 residues. Per germline, CDR1 MDHEN and CDR2 SYDVKM. The CDR3 loop is CASSFLLGRHQPQHF. The CDR3 bases are TGTGCCAGCAGTTTTTTGTTGGGGCGCCATCAGCCCCAGCATTTT.

The rearrangement joins TRBV19 to TRBJ1-5; no firm D call. The CDR3 totals 12 residues. The germline V and J ends were trimmed by 6 bases and 0 bases, with 3 bases remaining between them. From germline, CDR1 is LNHDA and CDR2 SQIVND (reference sequence). The CDR3 DNA follows: TGTGCCAGTAGCGATAGCAATCAGCCCCAGCATTTT. Its protein is CASSDSNQPQHF. Combining the CDR3 with reference TRBV19 and TRBJ1-5 gives the whole variable domain DGGITQSPKYLFRKEGQNVTLSCEQNLNHDAMYWYRQDPGQGLRLIYYSQIVNDFQKGDIAEGYSVSREKKESFPLTVTSAQKNPTAFYLCASSDSNQPQHFGDGTRLSIL.

The chain carries TRBV7-9 and TRBJ2-7, with TRBD2 matching over 7 bases. Unmatched junction bases numbered 12, after V lost 5 bases and J lost 2 bases. Germline V CDR1 and CDR2: SEHNR, FQNEAQ (reference sequence). This CDR3 is 16 amino acids long. This CDR3 is CASSTQTSVPAYEQYF. CDR3 nucleotide sequence: TGTGCCAGCAGCACCCAAACTAGCGTCCCGGCCTACGAGCAGTACTTC.

The V call is TRBV7-6, the J call TRBJ1-3; D gene ambiguous. The germline V gene has CDR1 SGHVS and CDR2 FNYEAQ. Trimming removed 0 bases from V and 4 bases from J, with 10 bases in between. The CDR3 covers 15 residues. The CDR3 DNA is TGTGCCAGCAGCTTAGCGCAAGGGTTCGGAAACACCATATATTTT. Protein sequence: CASSLAQGFGNTIYF. Full variable domain (remainder filled in from reference TRBV7-6 and TRBJ1-3): GAGVSQSPRYKVTKRGQDVALRCDPISGHVSLYWYRQALGQGPEFLTYFNYEAQQDKSGLPNDRFSAERPEGSISTLTIQRTEQRDSAMYRCASSLAQGFGNTIYFGEGSWLTVV.

The chain carries TRBV6-6 and TRBJ2-3; D gene uncertain. The CDR3 is 13 residues long. Germline V gene data show CDR1 as MNHNY and CDR2 as SVGAGI (reference sequence). The V and J ends lost 6 bases and 0 bases respectively, with 7 bases between them. The CDR3 DNA reads TGTGCCAGCAGCTCCGACAGCACAGATACGCAGTATTTT. Protein: CASSSDSTDTQYF.

The chain couples TRBV5-1 to TRBJ1-2; D unresolved. This CDR3 spans 16 amino acids. The V and J ends lost 1 base and 8 bases respectively, with 21 bases between them. Looked up from germline, CDR1 is SGHRS and CDR2 is YFSETQ. DNA for the CDR3: TGCGCCAGCAGCTTGCCCATGACCACAAGCGAAGAAGGCTACACCTTC. It translates to CASSLPMTTSEEGYTF.

This clone showed up just once. The J gene is TRBJ1-3, the V gene TRBV6-1; D is uncertain. Germline values: CDR1 MNHNS, CDR2 SASEGT. This CDR3 is 15 amino acids long. V lost 2 bases and J lost 1, with 9 bases in between. CDR3 amino acids: CASSEFIGSGNTIYF. CDR3 in DNA: TGTGCCAGCAGTGAATTTATAGGTTCTGGAAACACCATATATTTT.

The J gene is TRBJ2-2, the V gene TRBV5-6, with D tentatively TRBD1 (6 bases). Germline V gives CDR1 SGHDT, CDR2 YYEEEE. Trimming shortened V by 2 bases and J by 3 bases, and 8 bases separated the two germline ends. The CDR3 is made up of 14 amino acids. The CDR3 bases are TGTGCCAGCAGCTTCAGGGGAGACACCGGGGAGCTGTTTTTT. Protein: CASSFRGDTGELFF.

CDR3 protein: CASSPYLAGGSYEQYF. The DNA of the CDR3 is TGCGCCAGCAGCCCGTATCTAGCGGGAGGGTCCTACGAGCAGTACTTC. The chain is built from TRBV5-1 and TRBJ2-7, with 12 bases aligning to TRBD2. Germline V gene data show CDR1 as SGHRS and CDR2 as YFSETQ. The CDR3 consists of 16 residues. V trimming: 4 bases; J trimming: 1 base; junction bases outside the gene matches: 6.

V gene TRBV7-8 combines with J gene TRBJ1-4; TRBD1 aligns across 9 bases. In germline, CDR1 is SGHVS, CDR2 FQNEAQ. Trimming took 2 bases from V and 8 from J; bases not matched to a gene: 9. CDR3 length: 16 amino acids. CDR3 region: CASSLNYRGRGEKLFF. CDR3 nucleotide sequence: TGTGCCAGCAGCTTAAACTACAGGGGGCGCGGAGAAAAACTGTTTTTT. Drawing the rest from reference TRBV7-8 and TRBJ1-4, the complete variable domain is GAGVSQSPRYKVAKRGQDVALRCDPISGHVSLFWYQQALGQGPEFLTYFQNEAQLDKSGLPSDRFFAERPEGSVSTLKIQRTQQEDSAVYLCASSLNYRGRGEKLFFGSGTQLSVL.

The chain joins TRBV15 to TRBJ2-3, with D perhaps TRBD1 (6 bases). This CDR3 has 21 amino acids. Per germline, CDR1 LNHNV and CDR2 YYDKDF (reference sequence). V was cut by 0 bases and J by 0 bases, with 25 bases left in between. CDR3: CATSRDRMRGINNPSTDTQYF. The CDR3 DNA reads TGTGCCACCAGCAGAGATCGTATGAGGGGGATCAATAATCCTAGCACAGATACGCAGTATTTT. Looking up the rest from reference TRBV15 and TRBJ2-3 gives the full variable domain: DAMVIQNPRYQVTQFGKPVTLSCSQTLNHNVMYWYQQKSSQAPKLLFHYYDKDFNNEADTPDNFQSRRPNTSFCFLDIRSPGLGDTAMYLCATSRDRMRGINNPSTDTQYFGPGTRLTVL.

The J gene is TRBJ1-1, the V gene TRBV5-1; D unresolved. The CDR3 length is 14 residues. Trimming took off 1 base at V and 3 bases at J, with 10 bases between the two ends. CDR1 is SGHRS and CDR2 is YFSETQ in the germline V gene. Here the CDR3 DNA reads TGCGCCAGCAGCTTGTTGGGCGGCGACACTGAAGCTTTCTTT. Translation gives CASSLLGGDTEAFF. Full variable domain (rest looked up from reference TRBV5-1 and TRBJ1-1): KAGVTQTPRYLIKTRGQQVTLSCSPISGHRSVSWYQQTPGQGLQFLFEYFSETQRNKGNFPGRFSGRQFSNSRSEMNVSTLELGDSALYLCASSLLGGDTEAFFGQGTRLTVV.

V usage is TRBV19 and J usage is TRBJ2-1, with 11 bases identical to TRBD2. The CDR3 length is 15 residues. The V and J ends lost 4 bases and 7 bases, in that order; junction bases with no gene match: 6. Germline V gene sequence: CDR1 LNHDA, CDR2 SQIVND (reference sequence). CDR3 bases: TGTGCCAGTAGTACCGGGCTAGCGGGAGGTAATGAGCAGTTCTTC. This encodes CASSTGLAGGNEQFF. Together with reference TRBV19 and TRBJ2-1, the CDR3 gives the full variable domain: DGGITQSPKYLFRKEGQNVTLSCEQNLNHDAMYWYRQDPGQGLRLIYYSQIVNDFQKGDIAEGYSVSREKKESFPLTVTSAQKNPTAFYLCASSTGLAGGNEQFFGPGTRLTVL.

The chain recombines TRBV13 with TRBJ2-2; D is unresolved. The CDR3 length is 14 residues. Germline assignment: CDR1 PRHDT and CDR2 FYEKMQ (reference sequence). V was trimmed by 5 bases and J by 4 bases, leaving 11 bases between them. The CDR3 region is CASSPRWGTGELFF. The DNA for the CDR3 is TGTGCCAGCAGCCCCAGGTGGGGCACCGGGGAGCTGTTTTTT.

This chain joins TRBV5-3 and TRBJ2-1; the D gene is possibly TRBD1 (7 bases). TRBV5-3 is recorded as an ORF, its role being uncertain. CDR3 length equals 14 residues. V gave up 4 bases and J gave up 8 bases, with 16 bases separating them. The CDR3 sequence: CARSPDPRGDEQFF. CDR3 in DNA: TGTGCCAGAAGCCCCGACCCCAGGGGGGATGAGCAGTTCTTC.

The chain links TRBV14 to TRBJ1-6; D is unclear. Looked up from germline, CDR1 is SGHDN and CDR2 is FVKESK. The CDR3 consists of 15 residues. V shed 4 bases and J shed 8 bases, with 15 bases lying between them. The CDR3 reads CASSPTTGSDSPLHF. Written as DNA, the CDR3 is TGTGCCAGCAGCCCCACCACGGGCAGCGATTCACCCCTCCACTTT.

This chain connects TRBV7-2 to TRBJ2-5; 10 positions match TRBD1. The J call is doubtful: the DNA matches TRBJ2-7 better. Germline CDR1 SGHTA, CDR2 FQGNSA. This CDR3 has 14 amino acids. The CDR3 sequence: CASNPGQGFYEQYF. The DNA of the CDR3 is TGTGCCAGCAATCCGGGACAGGGGTTTTACGAGCAGTACTTC.

The chain couples TRBV11-3 to TRBJ2-7, with no clear D. CDR1 is SGHNT, CDR2 YENEEA, per germline. Trimming left V 8 bases short and J 6 bases short, with 11 bases between. This CDR3 is built from 11 residues. For the CDR3, the DNA is TGTGCCAGCGCCCTAGGTTGCGAGCAGTACTTC. As protein: CASALGCEQYF.

The V gene is TRBV5-1, the J gene TRBJ2-7; a weak D match, TRBD1 (6 bases). Germline CDR1 SGHRS, CDR2 YFSETQ. V lost 4 bases to trimming and J lost 2 bases, with 13 bases between them. CDR3 length: 14 residues. The CDR3 region is CASSHSDRTYEQYF. In nucleotides, the CDR3 is TGCGCCAGCAGCCACTCGGACAGAACCTACGAGCAGTACTTC.

The chain combines TRBV6-1 with TRBJ1-1, with D possibly being TRBD1 (5 bases). The CDR3 length is 15 residues. Germline lookup yields CDR1 MNHNS and CDR2 SASEGT. V was cut by 8 bases and J by 0 bases, with 16 bases left in between. CDR3 loop: CASGGVRGMNTEAFF. CDR3 DNA sequence: TGTGCCAGCGGGGGGGTAAGGGGAATGAACACTGAAGCTTTCTTT.

The chain recombines TRBV9 with TRBJ2-7; D unresolved. CDR3 length: 15 residues. CDR1 and CDR2 from the germline V gene are SGDLS and YYNGEE. V was clipped by 4 bases and J by 3 bases, with 17 bases between them. This chain's CDR3 is CASSPNITLHYEQYF. The CDR3 DNA is TGTGCCAGCAGCCCCAATATTACCCTCCACTACGAGCAGTACTTC.

The chain couples TRBV11-2 to TRBJ1-1; 8 nucleotides agree with TRBD1. Germline trimming cut 1 base from V and 0 bases from J; bases unmatched to any gene: 7. CDR3 length equals 17 residues. Germline assignment: CDR1 SGHAT and CDR2 FQNNGV. The CDR3 DNA follows: TGTGCCAGCAGCTTAGTTCGGACAGGGCCTATGAACACTGAAGCTTTCTTT. Its protein is CASSLVRTGPMNTEAFF.

The chain joins TRBV4-1 to TRBJ1-2, with 7 bases aligning to TRBD1. Germline values: CDR1 MGHRA, CDR2 YSYEKL. The CDR3 runs 15 residues. The J segment lost 3 bases and the V segment lost 5 bases, leaving 9 bases of the junction unmatched. CDR3 amino acids: CASSSSDRNDYGYTF. CDR3 sequence (DNA): TGCGCCAGCAGCTCCTCGGACAGGAATGACTATGGCTACACCTTC.

The chain carries TRBV9 and TRBJ1-1, with D possibly matching TRBD1 (6 bases). Looked up from germline, CDR1 is SGDLS and CDR2 is YYNGEE. The CDR3 is 15 amino acids. V gave up 3 bases and J gave up 2 bases, with 14 bases separating them. CDR3 loop: CASSGLGGGNTEAFF. The DNA for the CDR3 is TGTGCCAGCAGCGGCCTCGGGGGCGGAAACACTGAAGCTTTCTTT. The entire variable domain, with the rest obtained from reference TRBV9 and TRBJ1-1, is as follows: DSGVTQTPKHLITATGQRVTLRCSPRSGDLSVYWYQQSLDQGLQFLIQYYNGEERAKGNILERFSAQQFPDLHSELNLSSLELGDSALYFCASSGLGGGNTEAFFGQGTRLTVV.

The gene calls are TRBV30 and TRBJ2-1; TRBD2 agrees at 9 bases. V was clipped by 6 bases and J by 3 bases; unmatched bases: 3. Looked up from germline, CDR1 is GTSNPN and CDR2 is SVGIG (reference sequence). This CDR3 contains 13 residues. The CDR3 reads CACLAGYYNEQFF. The DNA of the CDR3 is TGTGCCTGTCTAGCGGGATACTACAATGAGCAGTTCTTC.